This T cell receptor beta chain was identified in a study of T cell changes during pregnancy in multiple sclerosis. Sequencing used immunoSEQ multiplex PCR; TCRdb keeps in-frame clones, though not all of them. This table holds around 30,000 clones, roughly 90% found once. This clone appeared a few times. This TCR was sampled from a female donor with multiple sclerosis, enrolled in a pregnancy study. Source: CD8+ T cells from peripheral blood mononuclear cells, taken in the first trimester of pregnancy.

The chain's CDR3 is CASSRGQVASYEQYF. The CDR3 DNA follows: TGTGCCAGCAGTCGCGGACAGGTAGCATCCTACGAGCAGTACTTC. This sequence joins TRBV27 and TRBJ2-7, with TRBD1 identical over 7 bases. Germline CDR1 MNHEY, CDR2 SMNVEV (reference sequence). The CDR3 totals 15 residues. V lost 5 bases, J lost 1 base, and 8 bases stayed unmatched.